This T cell receptor beta chain was recorded in a study of T-cell memory formation after mild COVID-19. The V gene end was trimmed by 6 bases and the J gene end by 5 bases; junction bases not matched to a gene: 4. The CDR3 covers 15 residues. CDR1 SGHAT and CDR2 FQNNGV come from the germline V gene. The authors produced TCR alpha and TCR beta cDNA libraries with sample barcodes and UMIs by 5'RACE using constant-segment primers. TCRdb fed the 5' RACE reads into MiXCR, producing one record per CDR3 protein. Of 150,000 to 200,000 distinct CDR3 sequences in the sample, 30% to 35% were seen once. General study points: Clones contracting day 15 to 85 were balanced CD4/CD8; later expanders leaned CD4+.

This clonotype was counted a few times. What it binds is not known. The sequenced sample was PBMCs or a T cell subset sorted from them (not recorded which). The gene calls are TRBV11-2 and TRBJ2-2, with 12 nucleotides matching TRBD2. The source is an adult woman who had mild COVID-19 (a few samples of this study predate the infection). Cell type and time point are not known. The CDR3 coding sequence is TGTGCCAGCAGACTAGCGGGAGGACGAACCGGGGAGCTGTTTTTT. It codes for CASRLAGGRTGELFF.